A selection of T cell receptor beta chains follows, all from one sample in a study of shared clonotypes between healthy human individuals. The method was immunoSEQ multiplex PCR; TCRdb's version includes in-frame clones alone and lacks a portion of them. The profile covers around 2.5 million clones, with 93% appearing a single time and around 0.37% taken by the ten largest. The sample was naive CD4+ T cells from PBMCs. Every receptor here comes from a man between 18 and 29 years old in good health. Some clones in this sample may be carry-over from other donors' samples. Both conserved end residues are part of each CDR3. Expanded clones get a size class; other rows say once, few or many, or leave the size out.

clone size,J gene,CDR3 length,V gene,CDR3 protein
NA,TRBJ1-2,13,TRBV28,CASSSTPSTLGTF
NA,TRBJ1-1,15,TRBV7-2,CASSPRWGGNTEAFF
NA,TRBJ1-3,16,TRBV6-5,CASSYSGTGSGNTIYF
NA,TRBJ1-1,15,TRBV4-3,CASSQDSRGVTEAFF
NA,TRBJ1-2,14,TRBV27,CASSLAPEGYGYTF
NA,TRBJ1-5,17,TRBV28,CASSLWEAVDSNQPQHF
NA,TRBJ2-7,19,TRBV11-2,CASRPILGTGGTRVYEQYF
NA,TRBJ2-3,15,TRBV6-5,CASSRQFSLTDTQYF
NA,TRBJ2-7,12,TRBV5-4,CASSLDRGEQYF
NA,TRBJ2-2,16,TRBV28,CASSSGHSANTGELFF
few,TRBJ1-5,17,TRBV7-8,CASSLALAGSGWLPQHF
NA,TRBJ2-5,17,TRBV4-1,CASSQLPGQGSLGTQYF
NA,TRBJ2-5,15,TRBV28,CASSLPSGAQETQYF
NA,TRBJ2-1,12,TRBV10-3,CAISTTYNEQFF
NA,TRBJ2-7,12,TRBV10-3,CAISARAEEQYF
NA,TRBJ2-1,17,TRBV9,CASSPRLVAGVYNEQFF